Shown below are 32 T cell receptor beta chains from a single sample sequenced in a study of post-analysis software for immune sequencing data. cDNA libraries of TCR beta carried unique molecular identifiers. Each CDR3 protein is one row after TCRdb ran MiXCR on the PCR reads. The sample carries over 700,000 distinct CDR3 sequences, roughly 30% recorded once. Study results and caveats: Patients used about five TRBV segments, including TRBV5-6, TRBV5-1 and TRBV20-1, more often than controls.

The antigens for these receptors are not known. What was sequenced was blood. The receptors were sampled from a girl aged 5-17 years with multiple sclerosis.

This clonotype was seen only a few times. The chain carries TRBV21-1 and TRBJ1-1; the listed D gene, TRBD1, was not tested against the DNA. TRBV21-1 is an annotated pseudogene. The CDR3 is made up of 17 amino acids. The CDR3 reads CASSKVGGSIINTEAFF. The CDR3 DNA follows: TGTGCCAGCAGCAAAGTAGGGGGTAGCATTATCAACACTGAAGCTTTCTTT.

The chain combines TRBV6-6 with TRBJ1-2; 9 nucleotides match TRBD1. Trimming at V came to 6 bases and at J to 8 bases, leaving 7 bases not matched to a gene. Per the germline V gene, CDR1 is MNHNY and CDR2 is SVGAGI (reference sequence). This CDR3 is built from 13 residues. The CDR3 loop is CASRFRDREGYTF. DNA of the CDR3: TGTGCCAGCAGATTCCGGGACAGGGAAGGCTACACCTTC.

The chain uses TRBV5-1 and TRBJ1-1; a weak D match, TRBD1 (5 bases). The CDR3 sequence is 14 residues long. CDR1 is SGHRS and CDR2 is YFSETQ in the germline V gene. V lost 3 bases and J lost 1, with 10 bases in between. For the CDR3, the DNA is TGCGCCAGCAGCTGGACAAATCCGAACACTGAAGCTTTCTTT. Its protein is CASSWTNPNTEAFF.

The rearrangement uses TRBV7-2 and TRBJ1-4, with TRBD1 matching 8 bases. J was trimmed by 0 bases and V by 0 bases; bases with no gene match: 3. CDR3 length: 17 amino acids. Germline V CDR1 and CDR2: SGHTA, FQGNSA. The CDR3 DNA reads as TGTGCCAGCAGCTTAGCGCGACAGGGGTCAACTAATGAAAAACTGTTTTTT. This codes for CASSLARQGSTNEKLFF.

This chain uses TRBV5-1 with TRBJ2-2; D gene unclear. The CDR3 loop spans 12 amino acids. Trimming took off 1 base at V and 7 bases at J, with 5 bases between the two ends. The V gene's germline CDR1 is SGHRS and CDR2 YFSETQ. CDR3 amino acids: CASSLSDGELFF. The CDR3 nucleotides are TGCGCCAGCAGCTTGAGCGACGGGGAGCTGTTTTTT.

J is TRBJ2-2 and V is TRBV7-8; D gene ambiguous. CDR1 is SGHVS, CDR2 FQNEAQ, per germline. V was trimmed by 2 bases and J by 1 base, leaving 5 bases between them. This CDR3 contains 14 residues. The CDR3 DNA reads TGTGCCAGCAGCTTACTGGAGAACACCGGGGAGCTGTTTTTT. It translates to CASSLLENTGELFF.

This chain uses TRBV20-1 with TRBJ1-2; the D gene is possibly TRBD1 (6 bases). This CDR3 is 13 amino acids long. Germline V CDR1 and CDR2: DFQATT, SNEGSKA (reference sequence). Trimming shortened V by 4 bases and J by 8 bases, and 17 bases separated the two germline ends. CDR3 nucleotide sequence: TGCAGTGCTACGCGTGGGGGCTTTCAGGGCTACACCTTC. Translated: CSATRGGFQGYTF.

This clonotype was seen only a few times. The rearrangement links TRBV13 to TRBJ2-3, with 7 bases identical to TRBD1. J lost 0 bases, V lost 5 bases, and 5 bases had no gene match. The CDR3 covers 15 residues. Germline V lookup: CDR1 PRHDT, CDR2 FYEKMQ (reference sequence). The CDR3 nucleotides are TGTGCCAGCAGCCGGTGGACAGGTAGCACAGATACGCAGTATTTT. Translating gives CASSRWTGSTDTQYF.

This clonotype was seen only a few times. CDR3 nucleotide sequence: TGTGCCAGCAGCCTGACAGGGGTCAGGAGTGAAAAACTGTTTTTT. Protein: CASSLTGVRSEKLFF. The J gene is TRBJ1-4, the V gene TRBV28; 8 positions agree with TRBD1. V was pared by 6 bases and J by 7 bases, with 10 bases of the junction left unmatched. The CDR3 is 15 residues long. The germline V gene encodes CDR1 MDHEN and CDR2 SYDVKM.

This clonotype occurred a few times. The V gene is TRBV20-1, the J gene TRBJ1-6; the D is unclear. The V end lost 6 bases, the J end lost 6 bases, and 12 bases lay between the germline ends. CDR1 is DFQATT, CDR2 SNEGSKA, per germline (reference sequence). The CDR3 spans 13 residues. DNA of the CDR3: TGCAGTGCAAAGGGTCTCGCTAATTCACCCCTCCACTTT. Its translation: CSAKGLANSPLHF.

The V call is TRBV6-1, the J call TRBJ2-7; D not certain. Per germline, CDR1 MNHNS and CDR2 SASEGT. The length of the CDR3 is 12 residues. Trimming removed 2 bases at V and 7 bases at J, with 9 bases between. The CDR3 nucleotides are TGTGCCAGCAGTGAATCGGCAATGGAGCAGTACTTC. Translated, it gives CASSESAMEQYF.

The chain uses TRBV6-5 and TRBJ1-5; 8 bases align to TRBD1. Germline values: CDR1 MNHEY, CDR2 SVGAGI. The CDR3 length is 13 residues. V lost 9 bases to trimming and J lost 2 bases; unmatched junction nucleotides: 3. The CDR3 DNA sequence: TGTGCCAGTGGGACAGGCGGCAATCAGCCCCAGCATTTT. It yields the protein CASGTGGNQPQHF.

The rearrangement links TRBV7-2 to TRBJ2-3; 11 nucleotides line up with TRBD2. V gave up 5 bases and J gave up 1 base; unmatched junction bases: 5. The CDR3 runs to 16 residues. The germline gives CDR1 SGHTA, CDR2 FQGNSA. DNA of the CDR3: TGTGCCAGCAGCCAATTAGCGGGAGGGCGCACAGATACGCAGTATTTT. Its translation: CASSQLAGGRTDTQYF.

V gene TRBV7-2 combines with J gene TRBJ2-5; 7 bases match TRBD1. V lost 4 bases to trimming and J lost 5 bases; unmatched junction nucleotides: 10. The CDR3 has 15 amino acids. CDR1 is SGHTA, CDR2 FQGNSA, per germline. CDR3 residues: CASSYRGQGGETQYF. As DNA, the CDR3 is TGTGCCAGCAGCTACAGGGGTCAGGGCGGCGAGACCCAGTACTTC.

The J gene is TRBJ2-6, the V gene TRBV5-1, with TRBD1 matching 7 bases. Germline V CDR1 and CDR2: SGHRS, YFSETQ. V lost 3 bases, J lost 2 bases, and 14 bases stayed unmatched. CDR3 length: 19 amino acids. The CDR3 loop is CASSSDRASFIAGANVLTF. The CDR3 DNA follows: TGCGCCAGCAGCTCTGACAGGGCCTCCTTCATTGCTGGGGCCAACGTCCTGACTTTC.

This clonotype has more than one count but fewer than ten. The chain recombines TRBV20-1 with TRBJ1-1; 11 bases map to TRBD1. CDR1 and CDR2 from the germline V gene are DFQATT and SNEGSKA (reference sequence). V lost 0 bases to trimming and J lost 2 bases; unmatched junction nucleotides: 11. The length of the CDR3 is 18 residues. DNA for the CDR3: TGCAGTGCTAGAGACCGACTACCGGGACAGGGGGGAAACACTGAAGCTTTCTTT. It yields the protein CSARDRLPGQGGNTEAFF.

This clonotype was counted many times. This rearrangement joins TRBV29-1 to TRBJ2-1, with D perhaps matching TRBD2 (7 bases). V shed 6 bases and J shed 4 bases, with 22 bases lying between them. CDR3 length: 16 residues. Germline values: CDR1 SQVTM, CDR2 ANQGSEA. DNA of the CDR3: TGCAGCGTCTCGCCCAGCCGAGGGGGGGGTTACAATGAGCAGTTCTTC. Translated: CSVSPSRGGGYNEQFF.

This clonotype was observed a few times. The chain couples TRBV4-1 to TRBJ1-1; D remains ambiguous. V was pared by 4 bases and J by 7 bases, with 16 bases between. The length of the CDR3 is 14 residues. Germline V gene sequence: CDR1 MGHRA, CDR2 YSYEKL. This CDR3 is CASSPIPGRVEAFF. The DNA for the CDR3 is TGCGCCAGCAGCCCGATTCCGGGAAGGGTTGAAGCTTTCTTT.

The CDR3 region is CAISAPWDPSDTQYF. CDR3 DNA: TGTGCCATCAGTGCCCCATGGGACCCTTCGGATACGCAGTATTTT. The chain has TRBV10-3 and TRBJ2-3, with D perhaps matching TRBD1 or TRBD2 (5 bases each). Germline V lookup: CDR1 ENHRY, CDR2 SYGVKD. The CDR3 runs 15 residues. V was trimmed by 4 bases and J by 6 bases, leaving 17 bases between them.

The chain joins TRBV2 to TRBJ2-5; 7 positions agree with TRBD1. Germline V gene data show CDR1 as SNHLY and CDR2 as FYNNEI. The CDR3 has 14 amino acids. J was trimmed by 4 bases and V by 11 bases; bases with no gene match: 13. This chain's CDR3 is CAGKGASDPETQYF. In nucleotides, the CDR3 is TGTGCCGGAAAGGGGGCTTCCGATCCAGAGACCCAGTACTTC.

The V and J genes are TRBV7-8 and TRBJ1-1, with a tentative D call TRBD1 (5 bases). V was cut by 5 bases and J by 6 bases, with 13 bases left in between. This CDR3 is 13 amino acids long. The germline CDR1 and CDR2 sequences are SGHVS and FQNEAQ. The CDR3 DNA reads as TGTGCCAGCAGCCAACTCTCGGGGGCTGAAGCTTTCTTT. This encodes CASSQLSGAEAFF.

This clonotype was seen only a few times. The chain employs TRBV12-3 or TRBV12-4 and TRBJ1-2; D is perhaps TRBD1 (5 bases). V lost 2 bases and J 4 bases, leaving 20 bases between the germline ends. The CDR3 extends over 17 amino acids. The CDR3 sequence is CASSLSSRGLQIYGYTF. In DNA form, the CDR3 reads TGTGCCAGCAGTTTATCCAGTAGGGGACTGCAGATCTATGGCTACACCTTC.

This clonotype has a count of ten or more. This clone may be a read error of a much larger clone one base away. This chain links TRBV29-1 with TRBJ2-1; no reliable D call. Germline V CDR1 and CDR2: SQVTM, ANQGSEA. The CDR3 covers 12 residues. Trimming removed 7 bases at V and 7 bases at J, with 14 bases between. CDR3 coding DNA: TGCAGCGCCCTTCCCCACGGTAATGAGCAGTTCTTC. As protein: CSALPHGNEQFF.

In this sample, this clonotype turned up many times. The chain uses TRBV29-1 and TRBJ1-2; a weak D match, TRBD1 (5 bases). This CDR3 is built from 13 residues. Trimming took 7 bases from V and 0 from J, leaving 12 bases between them. Germline lookup yields CDR1 SQVTM and CDR2 ANQGSEA. In DNA, the CDR3 is TGCAGCGCAGGGACGGTGGCTAACTATGGCTACACCTTC. This sequence encodes CSAGTVANYGYTF.

The chain joins TRBV6-5 to TRBJ2-5; D tentatively fits TRBD1 or TRBD2 (6 bases each). With 0 bases removed from V and 2 bases from J, the gap between germline ends came to 13 bases. CDR1 is MNHEY, CDR2 SVGAGI, per germline. The CDR3 is 16 residues long. CDR3 sequence: CASSYSEGTFQETQYF. The CDR3 DNA reads as TGTGCCAGCAGTTACTCGGAGGGGACATTTCAAGAGACCCAGTACTTC.

This chain links TRBV7-2 with TRBJ1-4, with D unclear. The V end was cut by 4 bases, the J end by 7 bases, with 16 bases between. The germline gives CDR1 SGHTA, CDR2 FQGNSA. The CDR3 contains 15 residues. The CDR3 sequence: CASSSSLGLREKLFF. DNA of the CDR3: TGTGCCAGCAGCTCCAGCCTCGGTCTTCGTGAAAAACTGTTTTTT.

This clonotype was counted only a few times. The V call is TRBV29-1, the J call TRBJ2-1, with 9 positions matching TRBD1. From germline, CDR1 is SQVTM and CDR2 ANQGSEA. The CDR3 contains 11 residues. The chain's CDR3 is CRGQGDNEQFF. CDR3 bases: TGCAGGGGACAGGGAGACAATGAGCAGTTCTTC.

The gene calls are TRBV6-4 and TRBJ2-1; 7 bases map to TRBD2. V shed 4 bases and J 6 bases; nucleotides not matched to a gene: 6. Germline V gene lookup returns CDR1 MRHNA and CDR2 SNTAGT. This CDR3 has 14 amino acids. CDR3 amino acids: CASSASAGFNEQFF. The CDR3 DNA reads TGTGCCAGCAGTGCCTCAGCGGGGTTCAATGAGCAGTTCTTC.

In this sample, this clonotype turned up a few times. The V and J genes are TRBV20-1 and TRBJ1-5; D is unresolved. Per the germline V gene, CDR1 is DFQATT and CDR2 is SNEGSKA (reference sequence). Trimming took off 2 bases at V and 3 bases at J, with 14 bases between the two ends. The CDR3 sequence is 15 residues long. CDR3 coding DNA: TGCAGTGCTAGATTTTTCAGTTCTATCAATCAGCCCCAGCATTTT. It specifies CSARFFSSINQPQHF.

This clonotype was found once. Relative to the germline gene, one junction end is altered; a read error may explain this. The V gene is TRBV6-6, the J gene TRBJ2-1; unclear D gene. CDR1 MNHNY and CDR2 SVGAGI come from the germline V gene (reference sequence). The CDR3 runs 16 residues. CDR3 in amino acids: CASSYPRRSSYSEQFF. CDR3 coding DNA: TGTGCCAGCAGTTACCCCCGCCGGAGCTCCTACAGTGAGCAGTTCTTC.

This clonotype has just a few counts. V is TRBV25-1 and J is TRBJ2-5; weak D call: TRBD2 (5 bases). V lost 8 bases and J 5 bases, leaving 15 bases between the germline ends. The CDR3 consists of 13 residues. Per germline, CDR1 MGHDK and CDR2 SYGVNS. CDR3 coding DNA: TGTGCCAGCTCCGAGGGTATCGCGGAGACCCAGTACTTC. Its translation is CASSEGIAETQYF.

This clonotype has a handful of counts. The J gene is TRBJ2-6, the V gene TRBV12-5; D is possibly TRBD2 (5 bases). Germline CDR1 LGHNT, CDR2 FRNRAP. This CDR3 is built from 16 residues. Trimming stripped 6 bases from V and 4 bases from J, with 16 bases between. The CDR3 DNA reads TGTGCTAGTGGCCAAACCCGGGATCTCGGGGCCAACGTCCTGACTTTC. Its translation: CASGQTRDLGANVLTF.